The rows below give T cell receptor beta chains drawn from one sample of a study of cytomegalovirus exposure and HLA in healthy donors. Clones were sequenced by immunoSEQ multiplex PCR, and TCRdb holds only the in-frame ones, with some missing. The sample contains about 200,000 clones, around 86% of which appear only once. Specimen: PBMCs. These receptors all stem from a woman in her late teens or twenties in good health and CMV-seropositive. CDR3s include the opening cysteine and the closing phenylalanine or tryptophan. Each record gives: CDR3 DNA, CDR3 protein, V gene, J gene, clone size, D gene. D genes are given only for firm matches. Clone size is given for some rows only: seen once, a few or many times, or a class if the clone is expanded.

cdr3_nt: TGTGCCAGCAGCTACGGGACAGGGTACGAGCAGTACTTC
cdr3_aa: CASSYGTGYEQYF
v_call: TRBV14
j_call: TRBJ2-7
clone_size: NA
d_call: TRBD1

cdr3_nt: TGTGCCAGTAGTTCCGGAGCTGGAAACACCATATATTTT
cdr3_aa: CASSSGAGNTIYF
v_call: TRBV19
j_call: TRBJ1-3
clone_size: once
d_call: NA

cdr3_nt: TGTGCCAGCAGCTTTAGCGGGAGGGGCACAGATACGCAGTATTTT
cdr3_aa: CASSFSGRGTDTQYF
v_call: TRBV11-2
j_call: TRBJ2-3
clone_size: once
d_call: TRBD2

cdr3_nt: TGCGCCAGCAGCCAAGATACGGGACAGGGAACTGGAAACACCATATATTTT
cdr3_aa: CASSQDTGQGTGNTIYF
v_call: TRBV4-1
j_call: TRBJ1-3
clone_size: once
d_call: TRBD1

cdr3_nt: TGTGCCTGGAGTGTTAGCGGAGACTACGAGCAGTACTTC
cdr3_aa: CAWSVSGDYEQYF
v_call: TRBV30
j_call: TRBJ2-7
clone_size: NA
d_call: NA

cdr3_nt: TGTGCCAGCACCCAAAGGGGGGGCCCGAACACTGAAGCTTTCTTT
cdr3_aa: CASTQRGGPNTEAFF
v_call: TRBV6-1
j_call: TRBJ1-1
clone_size: once
d_call: NA

cdr3_nt: TGTGCCAGCAGCTTGGGAGGACTAGCGGGAAGGGGGTACAATGAGCAGTTCTTC
cdr3_aa: CASSLGGLAGRGYNEQFF
v_call: TRBV11-1
j_call: TRBJ2-1
clone_size: NA
d_call: TRBD2

cdr3_nt: TGTGCCAGCTCACCACGGACAGTAATGCGCAATCAGCCCCAGCATTTT
cdr3_aa: CASSPRTVMRNQPQHF
v_call: TRBV18
j_call: TRBJ1-5
clone_size: NA
d_call: NA

cdr3_nt: TGTGCCAGCAGCCAAAGGTACAGGGGGCACAATCAGCCCCAGCATTTT
cdr3_aa: CASSQRYRGHNQPQHF
v_call: TRBV7-6
j_call: TRBJ1-5
clone_size: NA
d_call: TRBD1

cdr3_nt: TGTGCCAGCAGACCCGGGACATTGGCGAACACCGGGGAGCTGTTTTTT
cdr3_aa: CASRPGTLANTGELFF
v_call: TRBV5-4
j_call: TRBJ2-2
clone_size: NA
d_call: NA

cdr3_nt: TGTGCCAGTAGTCCCACCCCCCGGGGTCCTCGTGGGAACACTGAAGCTTTCTTT
cdr3_aa: CASSPTPRGPRGNTEAFF
v_call: TRBV19
j_call: TRBJ1-1
clone_size: NA
d_call: NA

cdr3_nt: TGTGCCAGCAGTTACCTCGGGAGTGGCTACAATGAGCAGTTCTTC
cdr3_aa: CASSYLGSGYNEQFF
v_call: TRBV6-6
j_call: TRBJ2-1
clone_size: NA
d_call: NA

cdr3_nt: TGTGCCAGCAGCTTGGGGGCTTCAAACATTCAGTACTTC
cdr3_aa: CASSLGASNIQYF
v_call: TRBV5-5
j_call: TRBJ2-4
clone_size: once
d_call: NA

cdr3_nt: TGTGCCAGCAAGGGGTACGAGCAGTACTTC
cdr3_aa: CASKGYEQYF
v_call: TRBV6-5
j_call: TRBJ2-7
clone_size: NA
d_call: NA

cdr3_nt: TGCAGCGAGAGAACAGGGGCCTATGGCTACACCTTC
cdr3_aa: CSERTGAYGYTF
v_call: TRBV29-1
j_call: TRBJ1-2
clone_size: NA
d_call: TRBD1

cdr3_nt: TGTGCCAGCAGCGCCCAGCCGCACCTCGTGGGGGGGCTCTATGGCTACACCTTC
cdr3_aa: CASSAQPHLVGGLYGYTF
v_call: TRBV9
j_call: TRBJ1-2
clone_size: NA
d_call: NA

cdr3_nt: TGCGCCAGCAGGCAGGGAAACGGTGCAGATACGCAGTATTTT
cdr3_aa: CASRQGNGADTQYF
v_call: TRBV5-1
j_call: TRBJ2-3
clone_size: NA
d_call: NA

cdr3_nt: TGTGCCAGCAGTCGTAATAGCCTAAGCACAGATACGCAGTATTTT
cdr3_aa: CASSRNSLSTDTQYF
v_call: TRBV6-5
j_call: TRBJ2-3
clone_size: NA
d_call: NA

cdr3_nt: TGTGCCAGCAGCTTATCAGCGAGCACAGATACGCAGTATTTT
cdr3_aa: CASSLSASTDTQYF
v_call: TRBV7-9
j_call: TRBJ2-3
clone_size: NA
d_call: NA

cdr3_nt: TGCGCCAGCGGAGAGACAGGGGTAACTAATGAAAAACTGTTTTTT
cdr3_aa: CASGETGVTNEKLFF
v_call: TRBV5-1
j_call: TRBJ1-4
clone_size: NA
d_call: TRBD1

cdr3_nt: TGTGCCAGCAGTCCATTATCCGAGGGTGCAGCTTTCTTT
cdr3_aa: CASSPLSEGAAFF
v_call: TRBV27
j_call: TRBJ1-1
clone_size: NA
d_call: NA

cdr3_nt: TGTGCCAGCAGCTCCGGGACTAGCGGGAGAGGGTCCTACAATGAGCAGTTCTTC
cdr3_aa: CASSSGTSGRGSYNEQFF
v_call: TRBV5-6
j_call: TRBJ2-1
clone_size: NA
d_call: TRBD2

cdr3_nt: TGTGCCAGCAGCCGAACAGGGAACTATGGCTACACCTTC
cdr3_aa: CASSRTGNYGYTF
v_call: TRBV9
j_call: TRBJ1-2
clone_size: once
d_call: NA

cdr3_nt: TGTGCCACCGCCCCGCGGGGGGAAAACTCTGGGGCCAACGTCCTGACTTTC
cdr3_aa: CATAPRGENSGANVLTF
v_call: TRBV2
j_call: TRBJ2-6
clone_size: NA
d_call: TRBD2

cdr3_nt: TGTGCCAGCAGTCGGGACAACAATGAGCAGTTCTTC
cdr3_aa: CASSRDNNEQFF
v_call: TRBV2
j_call: TRBJ2-1
clone_size: NA
d_call: NA

cdr3_nt: TGTGCCAGCAGTCACGGACTAGCGGGAGAACAGTTCTTC
cdr3_aa: CASSHGLAGEQFF
v_call: TRBV28
j_call: TRBJ2-1
clone_size: NA
d_call: TRBD2

cdr3_nt: TGCGCCAGCAGCCAAGAAGAGGCGCAACCCTCTGGAAACACCATATATTTT
cdr3_aa: CASSQEEAQPSGNTIYF
v_call: TRBV4-1
j_call: TRBJ1-3
clone_size: NA
d_call: NA

cdr3_nt: TGCGCCAGCAGATGGACTAGCCAAGAGACCCAGTACTTC
cdr3_aa: CASRWTSQETQYF
v_call: TRBV5-1
j_call: TRBJ2-5
clone_size: once
d_call: TRBD2

cdr3_nt: TGTGCCACCAGCAGCCGGGACAGGGAGTACGAGCAGTACTTC
cdr3_aa: CATSSRDREYEQYF
v_call: TRBV15
j_call: TRBJ2-7
clone_size: NA
d_call: TRBD1

cdr3_nt: TGTGCCAGCAGTTCACAGGATATCTATGGCTACACCTTC
cdr3_aa: CASSSQDIYGYTF
v_call: TRBV28
j_call: TRBJ1-2
clone_size: NA
d_call: NA

cdr3_nt: TGCGCCAGCAGCCGGGACAGGGTGAACACTGAAGCTTTCTTT
cdr3_aa: CASSRDRVNTEAFF
v_call: TRBV5-1
j_call: TRBJ1-1
clone_size: NA
d_call: TRBD1

cdr3_nt: TGTGCCATCAGAATTAGCGGGGTTAGCACAGATACGCAGTATTTT
cdr3_aa: CAIRISGVSTDTQYF
v_call: TRBV10-3
j_call: TRBJ2-3
clone_size: NA
d_call: TRBD2

cdr3_nt: TGTGCCAGCAGCGTAGCCCCCGCCGGTGAGTTTTACGAGCAGTACTTC
cdr3_aa: CASSVAPAGEFYEQYF
v_call: TRBV9
j_call: TRBJ2-7
clone_size: once
d_call: NA

cdr3_nt: TGTGCCATCAGTGAGCCCGACAGCCCCAATCAGCCCCAGCATTTT
cdr3_aa: CAISEPDSPNQPQHF
v_call: TRBV10-3
j_call: TRBJ1-5
clone_size: NA
d_call: NA

cdr3_nt: TGTGCCAGCAGTGAAGCCCTCCGGGATGAGCAGTTCTTC
cdr3_aa: CASSEALRDEQFF
v_call: TRBV2
j_call: TRBJ2-1
clone_size: NA
d_call: NA

cdr3_nt: TGTGCCAGCAGCGCATGCGGGACTAGCGGGAGAAGGTCCTACGAGCAGTACTTC
cdr3_aa: CASSACGTSGRRSYEQYF
v_call: TRBV9
j_call: TRBJ2-7
clone_size: NA
d_call: TRBD2

cdr3_nt: TGTGCCTGGAGGGACTTCAATGAGCAGTTCTTC
cdr3_aa: CAWRDFNEQFF
v_call: TRBV30
j_call: TRBJ2-1
clone_size: NA
d_call: NA

cdr3_nt: TGTGCCAGCAGTTACGGACTATCCGCTTACGAGCAGTACTTC
cdr3_aa: CASSYGLSAYEQYF
v_call: TRBV6-5
j_call: TRBJ2-7
clone_size: NA
d_call: NA

cdr3_nt: TGTGCCAGCAGCGCCTCCGGGACAGTATTGTTCTCTGGAAACACCATATATTTT
cdr3_aa: CASSASGTVLFSGNTIYF
v_call: TRBV9
j_call: TRBJ1-3
clone_size: NA
d_call: TRBD1

cdr3_nt: TGTGCCAGCAGCTTGGCGGGACTCATGAACACTGAAGCTTTCTTT
cdr3_aa: CASSLAGLMNTEAFF
v_call: TRBV7-9
j_call: TRBJ1-1
clone_size: NA
d_call: NA

cdr3_nt: TGTGCCAGCAGCTACGGCACCGGGACAGGGAAAGCTTACGAGCAGTACTTC
cdr3_aa: CASSYGTGTGKAYEQYF
v_call: TRBV5-6
j_call: TRBJ2-7
clone_size: NA
d_call: TRBD1

cdr3_nt: TGTGCCAGCAGCTTAGGCGCCAGTGGAGACAATGAGCAGTTCTTC
cdr3_aa: CASSLGASGDNEQFF
v_call: TRBV7-2
j_call: TRBJ2-1
clone_size: NA
d_call: NA

cdr3_nt: TGTGCCAGCAGCTCCTCGGGGAACACTGAAGCTTTCTTT
cdr3_aa: CASSSSGNTEAFF
v_call: TRBV7-9
j_call: TRBJ1-1
clone_size: NA
d_call: NA

cdr3_nt: TGTGCCAGCAGTTTATTCAGGGGGCGTTTCACTGAAGCTTTCTTT
cdr3_aa: CASSLFRGRFTEAFF
v_call: TRBV28
j_call: TRBJ1-1
clone_size: NA
d_call: TRBD1

cdr3_nt: TGTGCCAGCAGCTTCAGTGGGCAGCTGACCACCGGGGAGCTGTTTTTT
cdr3_aa: CASSFSGQLTTGELFF
v_call: TRBV7-3
j_call: TRBJ2-2
clone_size: NA
d_call: NA

cdr3_nt: TGTGCCAGCAGCTTAGGCAGGGCGGGAAAGCCCCAGCATTTT
cdr3_aa: CASSLGRAGKPQHF
v_call: TRBV7-3
j_call: TRBJ1-5
clone_size: NA
d_call: NA

cdr3_nt: TGTGCCAGCAGCTCCCCACTGGGGGGCAATGAGCAGTTCTTC
cdr3_aa: CASSSPLGGNEQFF
v_call: TRBV7-9
j_call: TRBJ2-1
clone_size: NA
d_call: NA

cdr3_nt: TGTGCCAGCAGCTTAGGGCGTACGGGTGGCTATAGCAATCAGCCCCAGCATTTT
cdr3_aa: CASSLGRTGGYSNQPQHF
v_call: TRBV11-2
j_call: TRBJ1-5
clone_size: NA
d_call: NA